These T cell receptor beta chains were read from a single sample in a study of PD-1 blockade in classical Hodgkin lymphoma. Using immunoSEQ multiplex PCR, the repertoire was profiled, and TCRdb retains in-frame clones only, with some absent. This repertoire shows approximately 25,000 clones, 91% found once; its top ten account for 0.5% to 0.6%. Input material: CD4+ T cells from blood. These TCRs come from a human donor with classical Hodgkin lymphoma. Each CDR3 is given without its conserved first and last residue. A D gene is named only where the DNA matches it firmly.

d_gene: NA; v_gene: TRBV5-6; CDR3aa: ASSYDRRSYEQY
d_gene: NA; v_gene: TRBV30; CDR3aa: AWRVMVYTEAF
d_gene: NA; v_gene: TRBV29-1; CDR3aa: SASMGGSGYT
d_gene: NA; v_gene: TRBV4-3; CDR3aa: ASSQNSGNTIY
d_gene: NA; v_gene: TRBV27; CDR3aa: ASSLGNTGELF
d_gene: NA; v_gene: TRBV9; CDR3aa: ASSVAGHGYEQY
d_gene: NA; v_gene: TRBV30; CDR3aa: AWSLGGIGLPRVYEQY
d_gene: NA; v_gene: TRBV7-7; CDR3aa: ASSQEPGWEQY
d_gene: TRBD1; v_gene: TRBV11-1; CDR3aa: ASSVRRDSFSPLH
d_gene: TRBD1; v_gene: TRBV10-3; CDR3aa: AMGQVSNEQF
d_gene: TRBD2; v_gene: TRBV6-5; CDR3aa: ASRGLAEDYEQY
d_gene: TRBD1; v_gene: TRBV11-2; CDR3aa: ASSLDTGGSQPQH
d_gene: NA; v_gene: TRBV20-1; CDR3aa: SAGVPYEQY
d_gene: NA; v_gene: TRBV9; CDR3aa: ASSVPAEGETQY
d_gene: NA; v_gene: TRBV5-8; CDR3aa: ASSLFGGRGLSWNEQF
d_gene: NA; v_gene: TRBV18; CDR3aa: ASSPQSNYEQY
d_gene: NA; v_gene: TRBV7-2; CDR3aa: ASSFAGEETQY
d_gene: NA; v_gene: TRBV7-9; CDR3aa: ASSLADTQY
d_gene: TRBD1; v_gene: TRBV19; CDR3aa: ASSNQGVPYNEQF
d_gene: NA; v_gene: TRBV7-2; CDR3aa: ASSLEAAYNSPLH
d_gene: NA; v_gene: TRBV6-1; CDR3aa: ASSDPDLRGGAF
d_gene: NA; v_gene: TRBV21-1; CDR3aa: AKCSRSNQPQH
d_gene: TRBD1; v_gene: TRBV2; CDR3aa: ASRGQSSYNEQF
d_gene: NA; v_gene: TRBV27; CDR3aa: ASSRQDKPYGYT
d_gene: TRBD1; v_gene: TRBV5-6; CDR3aa: ASRKVPGQGASSYNEQF
d_gene: TRBD1; v_gene: TRBV5-6; CDR3aa: ASSSSGGATNEKLF
d_gene: TRBD1; v_gene: TRBV5-1; CDR3aa: ASSSRQGAGSPLH
d_gene: NA; v_gene: TRBV14; CDR3aa: ASSPAGDQPQH
d_gene: NA; v_gene: TRBV27; CDR3aa: ASSFRQAGNTEAF
d_gene: NA; v_gene: TRBV6-5; CDR3aa: ASRAETLRGDTQY
d_gene: TRBD1; v_gene: TRBV14; CDR3aa: ASSQEYYRGSRELF
d_gene: NA; v_gene: TRBV19; CDR3aa: ASSIARGTDTQY
d_gene: TRBD2; v_gene: TRBV19; CDR3aa: ASSKNPGLAGGTQY
d_gene: NA; v_gene: TRBV19; CDR3aa: ASSIESDPTYNEQF
d_gene: NA; v_gene: TRBV10-3; CDR3aa: AISTYNEQF
d_gene: TRBD2; v_gene: TRBV10-2; CDR3aa: ASSESGRVLETQY
d_gene: NA; v_gene: TRBV10-3; CDR3aa: AIHGTGQGYGYT
d_gene: NA; v_gene: TRBV4-3; CDR3aa: ASSQDGKSYVGYT
d_gene: TRBD2; v_gene: TRBV5-1; CDR3aa: ASSEGLAGSTDTQY
d_gene: TRBD1; v_gene: TRBV9; CDR3aa: ASSVEPGTGGLNTEAF
d_gene: TRBD2; v_gene: TRBV7-2; CDR3aa: ASSLVSGGNTDTQY
d_gene: TRBD1; v_gene: TRBV7-2; CDR3aa: ASSLNRGTDTQY
d_gene: NA; v_gene: TRBV7-9; CDR3aa: ASRPGQNTGELF
d_gene: NA; v_gene: TRBV30; CDR3aa: AWNLPGVQETQY
d_gene: TRBD2; v_gene: TRBV13; CDR3aa: ASSFLAGGPGSETQY
d_gene: NA; v_gene: TRBV5-4; CDR3aa: ASSFLRGNTGELF
d_gene: NA; v_gene: TRBV11-2; CDR3aa: ASSLGVRDTGGYT
d_gene: NA; v_gene: TRBV10-1; CDR3aa: ASSAGGANVLT
d_gene: NA; v_gene: TRBV7-2; CDR3aa: ASSLAASAVGNSPLH
d_gene: TRBD2; v_gene: TRBV10-1; CDR3aa: ASSEQGTSPGELF
d_gene: NA; v_gene: TRBV9; CDR3aa: ASSVGGAFSGNTIY
d_gene: NA; v_gene: TRBV18; CDR3aa: ASSPRTGTDTQY
d_gene: TRBD1; v_gene: TRBV6-6; CDR3aa: ASSLRQGSSPLH
d_gene: NA; v_gene: TRBV11-2; CDR3aa: ASSLMHGINQPQH
d_gene: TRBD2; v_gene: TRBV4-2; CDR3aa: ASSQVAGGRSREQF